The rows below give T cell receptor beta chains drawn from one sample of a study of CD8 T cells in ankylosing spondylitis. TCRdb re-derived calls from the 5' RACE reads in MiXCR, one entry per CDR3 protein. The sample holds 200,000 to 250,000 distinct CDR3 sequences; roughly a tenth are singletons and the top ten take 20% to 25%. The sequenced sample was blood, either unsorted or a sorted T cell fraction (not recorded which). These receptors came from a male donor with ankylosing spondylitis or in good health (not recorded which). The CDR3 runs from the conserved cysteine through the conserved F or W. The D gene is left open where the match is weak. Where a row states a size, it is once, few, many or the class of an expanded clone; other rows omit it.

>few|-|TRBJ2-3|TRBV7-9|16
CASSSRSGLPTDTQYF
TGTGCCAGCAGCTCTAGGTCAGGACTTCCCACAGATACGCAGTATTTT
>few|TRBD2|TRBJ2-4|TRBV7-3|15
CASSFSGGMRDIQYF
TGTGCCAGCAGCTTTAGCGGGGGGATGAGGGACATTCAGTACTTC
>many|-|TRBJ1-6|TRBV12-3/TRBV12-4|13
CASTTANNSPLHF
TGTGCCAGCACCACAGCAAATAATTCACCCCTCCACTTT
>-|TRBD1|TRBJ1-6|TRBV5-1|16
CASSGPGTGNNSSLHF
TGCGCCAGCAGCGGTCCCGGGACAGGGAACAATTCATCCCTCCACTTT
>few|-|TRBJ1-2|TRBV6-1|17
CASRPHPRQAWNYGYTF
TGTGCCAGCAGACCCCACCCGCGACAGGCTTGGAACTATGGCTACACCTTC
>few|TRBD1|TRBJ2-2|TRBV18|15
CASSRDRRNTGELFF
TGTGCCAGCTCACGGGACAGGCGGAACACCGGGGAGCTGTTTTTT
>few|TRBD1|TRBJ1-6|TRBV28|15
CASWAGQGTNSPLHF
TGTGCCAGTTGGGCCGGACAGGGCACTAATTCACCCCTCCACTTT
>-|-|TRBJ2-7|TRBV7-2|12
CASSLSVGMEYF
TGTGCCAGCAGCCTGAGCGTGGGCATGGAGTACTTC
>-|-|TRBJ2-7|TRBV19|15
CASSRDLGISYEQYF
TGTGCCAGTAGTAGGGACCTTGGGATATCCTACGAGCAGTACTTC
>many|-|TRBJ2-7|TRBV4-2|12
CASSQDGGEQYF
TGTGCCAGCAGCCAAGATGGGGGCGAGCAGTACTTC
>few|-|TRBJ1-2|TRBV18|14
CASSPEEAGYGYTF
TGTGCCAGCTCCCCAGAAGAGGCAGGCTATGGCTACACCTTC
>once|TRBD2|TRBJ2-1|TRBV24-1|21
CAASDLREGTSGASSYNEQFF
TGTGCGGCCAGTGATTTGCGAGAGGGGACTAGCGGGGCCAGCTCCTACAATGAGCAGTTCTTC
>many|TRBD1|TRBJ2-7|TRBV3-1|15
CASSLRQGSVGEQYF
TGTGCCAGCAGCCTGCGACAGGGTTCCGTGGGGGAGCAGTACTTC
>-|-|TRBJ1-1|TRBV3-1|15
CASSLSSTGNTEAFF
TGTGCCAGCAGCCTATCTAGTACAGGGAACACTGAAGCTTTCTTT
>many|-|TRBJ2-4|TRBV11-2|17
CASSRAGFDSSKNIQYF
TGTGCCAGCAGCCGCGCAGGGTTTGACTCTTCCAAAAACATTCAGTACTTC
>many|TRBD1|TRBJ1-2|TRBV29-1|12
CSVGQGNYGYTF
TGCAGCGTTGGACAGGGGAACTATGGCTACACCTTC
>-|-|TRBJ2-7|TRBV18|12
CASSGAGYEQYF
TGTGCCAGCTCCGGAGCGGGTTACGAGCAGTACTTC
>many|-|TRBJ2-5|TRBV7-9|14
CASSLGTNQETQYF
TGTGCCAGCAGCTTAGGTACAAACCAAGAGACCCAGTACTTC
>few|TRBD1|TRBJ1-1|TRBV11-2|12
CAGGTGGGEAFF
TGTGCCGGCGGGACAGGGGGCGGTGAAGCTTTCTTT
>-|-|TRBJ2-2|TRBV3-1|13
CASSRRGSGELFF
TGTGCCAGCAGCCGAAGGGGTTCCGGGGAGCTGTTTTTT
>-|TRBD1|TRBJ2-3|TRBV7-9|15
CASSRPGQGVDTQYF
TGTGCCAGCAGCCGTCCGGGACAGGGGGTCGATACGCAGTATTTT
>many|-|TRBJ1-1|TRBV3-1|15
CASSQGKGGSTEAFF
TGTGCCAGCAGCCAAGGTAAGGGAGGGAGCACTGAAGCTTTCTTT
>few|-|TRBJ2-7|TRBV7-2|13
CASSLVTGNEQYF
TGTGCCAGCAGCTTAGTAACGGGGAACGAGCAGTACTTC
>many|TRBD1|TRBJ1-1|TRBV5-1|13
CASRGTGVAEAFF
TGCGCCAGCAGGGGGACAGGGGTCGCTGAAGCTTTCTTT
>few|TRBD1|TRBJ1-4|TRBV5-4|14
CASSAGQGSEKLFF
TGTGCCAGCAGCGCGGGACAGGGGAGTGAAAAACTGTTTTTT
>-|-|TRBJ2-1|TRBV7-2|15
CASSLALGLAMEQFF
TGTGCCAGCAGCTTAGCGCTGGGGCTAGCCATGGAGCAGTTCTTC
>many|-|TRBJ2-7|TRBV7-7|12
CASSPDGYEQYF
TGTGCCAGCAGCCCGGACGGCTACGAGCAGTACTTC
>-|TRBD2|TRBJ2-3|TRBV11-2|15
CASSQALAGRSGQYF
TGTGCCAGCAGCCAAGCACTAGCGGGGCGTTCGGGGCAGTATTTT
>-|TRBD1|TRBJ2-2|TRBV7-9|15
CASRPGQGSTGELFF
TGTGCCAGCAGGCCGGGACAGGGGTCCACCGGGGAGCTGTTTTTT
>few|TRBD2|TRBJ2-3|TRBV7-2|15
CASSLGARGVDTQYF
TGTGCCAGCAGCTTAGGGGCACGGGGGGTGGATACGCAGTATTTT
>-|TRBD1|TRBJ2-2|TRBV2|15
CASSEDRGGYGELFF
TGTGCCAGCAGCGAGGACAGGGGAGGTTACGGGGAGCTGTTTTTT
>few|-|TRBJ2-1|TRBV7-2|13
CASSLSPYNEQFF
TGTGCCAGCAGCTTATCCCCATACAATGAGCAGTTCTTC
>many|-|TRBJ2-2|TRBV7-2|13
CASNRPFTGELFF
TGTGCCAGCAACCGACCGTTTACCGGGGAGCTGTTTTTT
>few|-|TRBJ2-7|TRBV28|16
CASLSGGGSGGYEQYF
TGTGCCAGCCTCTCCGGGGGAGGGTCAGGGGGATACGAGCAGTACTTC
>few|TRBD2|TRBJ2-7|TRBV28|17
CASSSTFGAGETYEQYF
TGTGCCAGCAGTTCAACCTTTGGAGCGGGGGAAACCTACGAGCAGTACTTC